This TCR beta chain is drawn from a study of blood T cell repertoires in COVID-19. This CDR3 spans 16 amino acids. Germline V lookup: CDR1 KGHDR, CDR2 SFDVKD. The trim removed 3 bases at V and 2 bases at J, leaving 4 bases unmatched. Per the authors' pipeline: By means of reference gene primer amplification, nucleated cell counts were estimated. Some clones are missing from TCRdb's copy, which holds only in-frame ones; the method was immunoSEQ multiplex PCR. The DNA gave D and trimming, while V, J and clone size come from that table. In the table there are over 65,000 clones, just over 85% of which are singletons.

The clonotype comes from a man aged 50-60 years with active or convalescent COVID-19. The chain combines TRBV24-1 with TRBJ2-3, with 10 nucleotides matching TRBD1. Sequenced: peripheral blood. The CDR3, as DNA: TGTGCCACCAGTGATCCTGGACAGGGGGTCACAGATACGCAGTATTTT. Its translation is CATSDPGQGVTDTQYF.